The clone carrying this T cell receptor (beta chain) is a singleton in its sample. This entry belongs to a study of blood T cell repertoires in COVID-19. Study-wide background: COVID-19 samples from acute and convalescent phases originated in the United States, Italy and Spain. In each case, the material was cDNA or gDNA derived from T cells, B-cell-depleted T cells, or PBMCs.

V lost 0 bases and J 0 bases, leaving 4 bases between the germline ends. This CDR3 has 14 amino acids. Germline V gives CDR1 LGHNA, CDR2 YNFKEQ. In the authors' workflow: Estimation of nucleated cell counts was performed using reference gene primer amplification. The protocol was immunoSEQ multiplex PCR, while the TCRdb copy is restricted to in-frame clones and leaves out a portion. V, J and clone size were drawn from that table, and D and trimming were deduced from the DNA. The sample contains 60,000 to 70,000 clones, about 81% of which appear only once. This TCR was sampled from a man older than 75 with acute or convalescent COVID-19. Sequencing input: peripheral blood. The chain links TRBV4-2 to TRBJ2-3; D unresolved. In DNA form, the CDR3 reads TGTGCCAGCAGCCAAGATTTAAGCACAGATACGCAGTATTTT. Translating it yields CASSQDLSTDTQYF.